The source of this T cell receptor (beta chain) is a study of blood T cell repertoires in COVID-19. About the study: T cells, B-cell-depleted T cells, or PBMCs supplied cDNA or gDNA.

As to this clone: In the same sample, other DNA sequences code for this CDR3.

Original analysis: Nucleated cell number was recorded as an estimate derived from reference gene primer amplification. Assay: immunoSEQ multiplex PCR; the TCRdb copy retains only in-frame clones and omits some. V, J and clone size are taken as reported in that table, and D and trimming were inferred from the DNA itself. The data contain around 330,000 clones, approximately 89% of them singletons. A Seattle source enrolled patients during active infection and followed them longitudinally. Germline values: CDR1 LNHDA, CDR2 SQIVND (reference sequence). Trimming took 8 bases from V and 1 from J; bases not matched to a gene: 1. This CDR3 has 13 amino acids.

Sequencing used peripheral blood. This TCR derives from a woman in her twenties or thirties with COVID-19, enrolled during active disease. V is TRBV19 and J is TRBJ1-2; 10 positions match TRBD1. In nucleotides, the CDR3 is TGTGCCAGTCGGACAGGGGGTAACTATGGCTACACCTTC. Its protein is CASRTGGNYGYTF.